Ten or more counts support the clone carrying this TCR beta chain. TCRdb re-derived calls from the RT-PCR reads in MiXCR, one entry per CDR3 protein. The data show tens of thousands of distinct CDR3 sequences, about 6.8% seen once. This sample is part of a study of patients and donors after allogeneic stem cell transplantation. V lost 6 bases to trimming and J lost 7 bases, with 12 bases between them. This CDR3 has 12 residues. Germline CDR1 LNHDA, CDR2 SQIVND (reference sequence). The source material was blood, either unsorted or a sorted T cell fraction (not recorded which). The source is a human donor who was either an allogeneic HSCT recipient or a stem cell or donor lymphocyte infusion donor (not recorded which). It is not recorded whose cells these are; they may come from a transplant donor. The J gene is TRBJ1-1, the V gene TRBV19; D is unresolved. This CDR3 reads CASRLGGIEAFF. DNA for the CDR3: TGTGCCAGTAGACTGGGAGGGATTGAAGCTTTCTTT.